This passage covers 2 T cell receptor beta chains from one sample sequenced in a study of OX40 agonist ivuxolimab in advanced cancers. Preparation of the library involved the immunoSEQ multiplex PCR assay. TCRdb provides this immuneACCESS table in a form limited to in-frame rearrangements. Some clones are lacking; in checked studies, under half of them reflect an unresolved V gene, and why the rest are absent is not known. The sample table holds 55,000 to 75,000 clones, of which roughly 90% were seen once. The ten largest clones take up approximately 1.1% of the sample. The input for sequencing was CD4+ or CD8+ T cells sorted from blood, taken in a trial of the OX40 agonist ivuxolimab. Receptors were obtained from an adult with an advanced solid tumor such as melanoma, head and neck, liver or kidney cancer.

This chain connects TRBV11-3 to TRBJ2-7; TRBD1 matches at 7 bases. CDR1 is SGHNT and CDR2 is YENEEA in the germline V gene. The CDR3 sequence is 13 residues long. With V trimmed by 5 bases and J by 0 bases, 1 base remained unmatched. The CDR3 sequence is CASSRDSSYEQYF. CDR3 sequence (DNA): TGTGCCAGCAGCCGGGACAGCTCCTACGAGCAGTACTTC.

A single count supports this clone. The chain joins TRBV18 to TRBJ1-5; D gene unclear. The V end was cut by 5 bases, the J end by 0 bases, with 14 bases between. CDR3 length equals 16 residues. Germline V gene sequence: CDR1 KGHSH, CDR2 LQKENI. CDR3 loop: CASSVSAAHSNQPQHF. CDR3 nucleotide sequence: TGTGCCAGCTCAGTTTCGGCGGCACATAGCAATCAGCCCCAGCATTTT.